These T cell receptor beta chains were read from a single sample in a study of blood T cell repertoires in COVID-19. The data were produced by immunoSEQ multiplex PCR, yet TCRdb's version contains in-frame clones alone and is incomplete. The table records about 110,000 clones, around three quarters of them present only once. Sequencing was performed on peripheral blood. These receptors came from a human donor in a cohort sampled during active or convalescent COVID-19. The conserved cysteine and the conserved F or W are not part of the CDR3 here. The D gene is left open where the match is weak.

D: TRBD1; J: TRBJ2-1; length: 13; V: TRBV5-1; CDR3: ASSLEGTGVHEQF
D: NA; J: TRBJ2-6; length: 14; V: TRBV9; CDR3: ASSVDGVSGANVLT
D: TRBD1; J: TRBJ2-7; length: 14; V: TRBV5-1; CDR3: ASSLESTGHSYEQY
D: TRBD1; J: TRBJ1-2; length: 12; V: TRBV11-2; CDR3: ASSPLTGAFSYT
D: TRBD2; J: TRBJ2-1; length: 14; V: TRBV27; CDR3: ASSKPTSGSYNEQF
D: TRBD1; J: TRBJ1-5; length: 12; V: TRBV28; CDR3: ASTQDRGDQPQH
D: NA; J: TRBJ1-4; length: 12; V: TRBV7-9; CDR3: ASSSIRGYEKLF
D: NA; J: TRBJ2-7; length: 15; V: TRBV4-3; CDR3: ASSQGIGQGGSYEQY
D: NA; J: TRBJ2-3; length: 14; V: TRBV5-4; CDR3: ASTMLSIGAGDTQY
D: NA; J: TRBJ2-6; length: 14; V: TRBV6-1; CDR3: ASSGQGVSGANVLT
D: NA; J: TRBJ2-4; length: 11; V: TRBV9; CDR3: ASSGVSGNIQY
D: TRBD2; J: TRBJ2-1; length: 14; V: TRBV7-2; CDR3: ASSLEGSGVLDEQF
D: TRBD1; J: TRBJ1-2; length: 13; V: TRBV5-5; CDR3: ASSLSTWDREGYT
D: TRBD2; J: TRBJ2-5; length: 12; V: TRBV7-2; CDR3: ASSGRGFQETQY
D: NA; J: TRBJ1-3; length: 12; V: TRBV18; CDR3: ASSPGNSGNTIY
D: NA; J: TRBJ2-2; length: 12; V: TRBV4-1; CDR3: ASSLPQGIGELF
D: TRBD1; J: TRBJ2-5; length: 11; V: TRBV5-1; CDR3: ASSLDRGGTQY
D: NA; J: TRBJ2-1; length: 10; V: TRBV12-3/TRBV12-4; CDR3: ASRQDYNEQF
D: NA; J: TRBJ1-5; length: 13; V: TRBV6-5; CDR3: ASLFIQGLGQPQH
D: TRBD2; J: TRBJ2-7; length: 13; V: TRBV6-6; CDR3: ASTTTGGRSYEQY
D: TRBD2; J: TRBJ2-1; length: 13; V: TRBV6-6; CDR3: ASGKSGGVLSEQF
D: NA; J: TRBJ2-4; length: 13; V: TRBV7-2; CDR3: ASSPAGASKNIQY
D: NA; J: TRBJ2-7; length: 15; V: TRBV6-2/TRBV6-3; CDR3: ASSYQKLTRDPYEQY
D: TRBD2; J: TRBJ2-1; length: 17; V: TRBV18; CDR3: ASSPGLAGGRGRLNEQF
D: TRBD1; J: TRBJ1-2; length: 13; V: TRBV11-2; CDR3: ASSNGQANVYGYT
D: TRBD2; J: TRBJ2-5; length: 14; V: TRBV5-1; CDR3: ASSGGSAGGTETQY
D: TRBD1; J: TRBJ1-4; length: 17; V: TRBV19; CDR3: ASTSMRTGYSATNEKLF
D: TRBD1; J: TRBJ2-7; length: 12; V: TRBV11-3; CDR3: ASSSRDRGEEQY
D: TRBD1; J: TRBJ1-2; length: 14; V: TRBV7-2; CDR3: ASSLDGTGGYYGYT
D: NA; J: TRBJ2-5; length: 12; V: TRBV10-3; CDR3: AISESGESETQY
D: NA; J: TRBJ1-5; length: 14; V: TRBV19; CDR3: ASRSDRDTTNQPQH
D: TRBD2; J: TRBJ2-1; length: 13; V: TRBV11-2; CDR3: ASSLVPGGPQEQF
D: NA; J: TRBJ2-7; length: 14; V: TRBV10-2; CDR3: ASKPLPLGSSYEQY
D: NA; J: TRBJ2-7; length: 12; V: TRBV18; CDR3: ASSPTGTAYEQY
D: TRBD2; J: TRBJ2-1; length: 12; V: TRBV19; CDR3: ASRSGGAYNEQF
D: NA; J: TRBJ2-5; length: 9; V: TRBV2; CDR3: ASSDRETQY
D: TRBD2; J: TRBJ2-1; length: 12; V: TRBV5-4; CDR3: ASSLASGGRVQF
D: NA; J: TRBJ2-4; length: 11; V: TRBV5-4; CDR3: ASSLEPRAIQY
D: NA; J: TRBJ2-7; length: 11; V: TRBV11-3; CDR3: ASSLGGTYGQY
D: TRBD1; J: TRBJ2-1; length: 12; V: TRBV19; CDR3: ASTPVGGVNEQF
D: TRBD1; J: TRBJ1-2; length: 15; V: TRBV9; CDR3: ASSNHPSDRKSDGYT
D: NA; J: TRBJ2-1; length: 17; V: TRBV15; CDR3: ATSRESNYRARFSNEQF
D: TRBD2; J: TRBJ2-5; length: 13; V: TRBV7-2; CDR3: ASSTRRGGSETQY
D: TRBD2; J: TRBJ2-1; length: 14; V: TRBV9; CDR3: ASSTRLAGSYNEQF